Sequencing of this T cell receptor (beta chain) was carried out in a study of CD8 T cells in ankylosing spondylitis (dated by TCRdb to the late 2010s). In the study overall: T cell receptor beta repertoires were profiled in healthy donors and ankylosing spondylitis patients so that disease-linked TCR variants could be found. The full study cohort comprised roughly 24 ankylosing spondylitis patients and over 95 healthy donors. Peripheral blood samples were taken, and synovial fluid was additionally collected from ankylosing spondylitis patients.

This clonotype was counted only a few times. Its antigen remains undetermined. No base-level quality is on record; no much larger clone is a single base apart. Results and caveats for the whole study, not just this receptor: Some motif variants were previously reported in synovial fluid and blood of reactive arthritis patients, suggesting common disease-initiation mechanisms. The disease-linked clones were reported as significantly enriched in matched synovial fluid samples from ankylosing spondylitis patients. The disease-linked clones had a CD8+ phenotype and were found at relatively low frequencies in peripheral blood. A TCR beta motif of roughly 8 highly homologous amino acid variants appeared characteristic of blood from ankylosing spondylitis patients.

TCRdb records Illumina HiSeq 2500 as the sequencer. TCR beta libraries were prepared by quantitative 5'-RACE with molecular barcodes. The authors processed their data as follows. Disease-linked TCR variants were identified with a new computational method built on a probabilistic model of VDJ rearrangement. TCRdb trimmed public reads at Q25 via fastp, called clones via MiXCR and kept in-frame beta chains. Merged by CDR3 protein, the rows form single entries marked with the most common genes and DNA. The V and J calls and clone size come from TCRdb's table, not from the authors' own analysis. The sample table shows fewer than 400,000 distinct CDR3 sequences, and 14% to 15% are seen once. The top ten constitute approximately 0.99% of the sample. Sequences were obtained from blood, either unsorted or a sorted T cell fraction (not recorded which). This sequence was found in a male donor with ankylosing spondylitis or in good health (not recorded which).

The CDR3 corresponds to CSVGGQFAYGYTF. The bases read TGCAGCGTTGGGGGGCAATTCGCCTATGGCTACACCTTC. The chain is assembled from TRBV29-1 and TRBJ1-2, and perhaps TRBD1 as D gene, on 6 matching bases. There are 13 amino acids in the CDR3, from cysteine to phenylalanine inclusive. Kept here is only the CDR3 DNA, which spans 39 bases and is read in frame from base 1. Per the germline V gene, SQVTM is the CDR1 and ANQGSEA is the CDR2. V lost 4 bases and J lost 4 bases; the stretch between them is 13 bases long.